The 29 T cell receptor beta chains given below trace back to one sample, sequenced in a study of blood T cell repertoires in COVID-19. The data were produced by immunoSEQ multiplex PCR, yet TCRdb's version contains in-frame clones alone and is incomplete. The sample lists 200,000 or so clones; roughly 87% were seen once. The sample taken for sequencing was peripheral blood. These receptors all stem from a man aged 35-49 years with active or convalescent COVID-19.

The V call is TRBV27, the J call TRBJ2-7, with 7 bases aligning to TRBD1. The CDR3 is 14 amino acids. The germline V gene encodes CDR1 MNHEY and CDR2 SMNVEV (reference sequence). Trimming removed 5 bases from V and 4 bases from J; junction bases left unmatched: 8. CDR3 coding DNA: TGTGCCAGCAGTAGAACAGGGGTTCGATACGAGCAGTACTTC. Amino acid sequence: CASSRTGVRYEQYF.

V usage is TRBV3-1 (or the pseudogene TRBV3-2) and J usage is TRBJ2-5; the D is unclear. V was cut by 4 bases and J by 3 bases, with 3 bases left in between. The CDR3 is 11 residues long. The V gene's germline CDR1 is LGHDT and CDR2 YNNKEL (reference sequence). For the CDR3, the DNA is TGTGCCAGCAGCCGCGAAGAGACCCAGTACTTC. It is translated as CASSREETQYF.

The rearrangement joins TRBV2 to TRBJ1-6, with D unresolved. The CDR3 loop spans 16 amino acids. Deletions cut 6 bases from V and 0 bases from J, with 12 bases between. Germline V gene data show CDR1 as SNHLY and CDR2 as FYNNEI. CDR3 bases: TGTGCCAGCAGCAGATACAGCAGCTCCTATAATTCACCCCTCCACTTT. Its protein product is CASSRYSSSYNSPLHF.

This chain connects TRBV9 to TRBJ2-5; TRBD1 is a possible D gene (6 bases). V was pared by 5 bases and J by 2 bases, with 22 bases between. CDR3 length: 17 amino acids. CDR1 and CDR2 (germline): SGDLS, YYNGEE. CDR3 amino acids: CASSRGDRRGYQETQYF. For the CDR3, the DNA is TGTGCCAGCAGTCGTGGTGACAGGCGCGGCTATCAAGAGACCCAGTACTTC.

The CDR3 bases are TGTGCCAGCAGTGACCATACAGCAAACACCGGGGAGCTGTTTTTT. It yields the protein CASSDHTANTGELFF. The chain recombines TRBV6-4 with TRBJ2-2; D uncertain. The CDR3 totals 15 residues. Germline V CDR1 and CDR2: MRHNA, SNTAGT. Deletions cut 2 bases from V and 2 bases from J, with 9 bases between.

The chain uses TRBV15 and TRBJ2-7; D perhaps matches TRBD1 (5 bases). Germline CDR1 reads LNHNV; CDR2 reads YYDKDF (reference sequence). The CDR3 is 16 residues long. The V and J ends lost 5 bases and 1 base respectively, with 18 bases between them. In DNA, the CDR3 is TGTGCCACCAGCTTCGCGCGGCAGGGCCCATCCTACGAGCAGTACTTC. Translated, it gives CATSFARQGPSYEQYF.

Here the CDR3 reads CASSFGTQNTEAFF. The CDR3, as DNA: TGTGCCAGCAGCTTTGGGACACAGAACACTGAAGCTTTCTTT. This chain joins TRBV11-2 and TRBJ1-1, with a possible D match to TRBD1 (6 bases). V was shortened by 3 bases and J by 1 base, with 9 bases between the two germline ends. From germline, CDR1 is SGHAT and CDR2 FQNNGV. The CDR3 is 14 amino acids.

The rearrangement uses TRBV7-7 and TRBJ2-2, with D possibly matching TRBD1 (5 bases). The germline V gene has CDR1 SSHAT and CDR2 FNYEAQ (reference sequence). CDR3 length: 16 residues. Trimming shortened V by 2 bases and J by 3 bases, and 13 bases separated the two germline ends. CDR3 sequence reads: CASSLRRGADTGELFF. The CDR3 DNA sequence: TGTGCCAGCAGCTTACGAAGGGGCGCTGACACCGGGGAGCTGTTTTTT.

V gene TRBV5-1 combines with J gene TRBJ1-3; TRBD1 matches 7 bases. V shed 0 bases and J 4 bases; nucleotides not matched to a gene: 7. The CDR3 is 16 amino acids. CDR1 is SGHRS, CDR2 YFSETQ, per germline. The DNA for the CDR3 is TGCGCCAGCAGCTTGGGCAGGGGGAATATCGGAAACACCATATATTTT. Translating gives CASSLGRGNIGNTIYF.

V is TRBV5-4 and J is TRBJ1-6; D is possibly TRBD1 (5 bases). This CDR3 has 14 residues. Looked up from germline, CDR1 is SGHNT and CDR2 is YYREEE (reference sequence). V was clipped by 4 bases and J by 5 bases, with 10 bases between them. The CDR3 loop is CASSVDINNSPLHF. Written as DNA, the CDR3 is TGTGCCAGCAGCGTGGACATCAATAATTCACCCCTCCACTTT.

The rearrangement links TRBV7-2 to TRBJ2-5; the match to TRBD1 covers 7 bases. There are 14 residues in the CDR3. Germline V gene data show CDR1 as SGHTA and CDR2 as FQGNSA. Trimming at V came to 5 bases and at J to 3 bases, leaving 6 bases not matched to a gene. CDR3 nucleotide sequence: TGTGCCAGCAGCATAAACAGGGGAAAAGAGACCCAGTACTTC. It specifies CASSINRGKETQYF.

A few counts support this clone. This chain joins TRBV5-1 and TRBJ2-2, with unresolved D. Trimming took 2 bases from V and 4 from J, leaving 12 bases between them. The V gene's germline CDR1 is SGHRS and CDR2 YFSETQ. The CDR3 is 15 residues long. As DNA, the CDR3 is TGCGCCAGCAGCTTAAAATACAGCATCACCGGGGAGCTGTTTTTT. Its protein product is CASSLKYSITGELFF.

The CDR3 protein is CASSQDPSFSGNTIYF. In DNA form, the CDR3 reads TGCGCCAGCAGCCAAGACCCCAGTTTCTCTGGAAACACCATATATTTT. The rearrangement links TRBV4-1 to TRBJ1-3; D gene ambiguous. Germline CDR1 is MGHRA and CDR2 is YSYEKL. CDR3 length: 16 residues. Trimming pared 0 bases from V and 0 bases from J, leaving 9 bases between.

The chain couples TRBV11-3 to TRBJ2-1; D might be TRBD2 (7 bases). The germline V and J ends were trimmed by 1 base and 13 bases, with 17 bases remaining between them. This CDR3 is built from 14 residues. Germline CDR1 SGHNT, CDR2 YENEEA. In nucleotides, the CDR3 is TGTGCCAGCAGCTTAGGGGGGGGCTGGACTGAACAGTTCTTC. Its translation: CASSLGGGWTEQFF. Based on the CDR3 plus reference TRBV11-3 and TRBJ2-1, the full variable domain is EAGVVQSPRYKIIEKKQPVAFWCNPISGHNTLYWYLQNLGQGPELLIRYENEEAVDDSQLPKDRFSAERLKGVDSTLKIQPAELGDSAVYLCASSLGGGWTEQFFGPGTRLTVL.

The gene calls are TRBV5-1 and TRBJ2-6, with D uncertain. Trimming removed 3 bases from V and 10 bases from J, with 8 bases in between. The CDR3 sequence is 12 residues long. CDR1 and CDR2 from the germline V gene are SGHRS and YFSETQ. CDR3 residues: CASSYSLNVLTF. The CDR3 DNA is TGCGCCAGCAGCTATTCACTAAACGTCCTGACTTTC. Full variable domain (outside the CDR3, taken from reference TRBV5-1 and TRBJ2-6): KAGVTQTPRYLIKTRGQQVTLSCSPISGHRSVSWYQQTPGQGLQFLFEYFSETQRNKGNFPGRFSGRQFSNSRSEMNVSTLELGDSALYLCASSYSLNVLTFGAGSRLTVL.

About this clone itself: Sequence at one end of the junction differs from germline and may be a read error. The chain links TRBV28 to TRBJ2-1, with 8 bases matching TRBD1. Germline lookup yields CDR1 MDHEN and CDR2 SYDVKM. The CDR3 runs to 12 residues. The CDR3 DNA follows: TGTGCCAGCAGCTCCGGACAGGGCAGCGAGATCTTC. Amino acids: CASSSGQGSEIF.

The chain employs TRBV2 and TRBJ2-3; D is possibly TRBD2 (5 bases). This CDR3 has 14 residues. V gave up 4 bases and J gave up 2 bases, with 10 bases separating them. The germline CDR1 and CDR2 sequences are SNHLY and FYNNEI. The CDR3 loop reads CASSATGITDTQYF. CDR3 DNA sequence: TGTGCCAGCAGTGCAACGGGGATCACAGATACGCAGTATTTT.

This chain connects TRBV5-1 to TRBJ1-1, with 7 nucleotides matching TRBD1. Germline CDR1 reads SGHRS; CDR2 reads YFSETQ. Trimming cost V 1 base and J 7 bases; bases outside gene matches: 13. The CDR3 covers 16 residues. DNA for the CDR3: TGCGCCAGCAGCTTGCTTGGGACAGTCCCCACGGGTGAAGCTTTCTTT. It yields the protein CASSLLGTVPTGEAFF.

This clone appeared a single time. The chain has TRBV7-2 and TRBJ1-3; a possible D gene is TRBD1 (5 bases). Germline loops: CDR1 SGHTA, CDR2 FQGNSA. This CDR3 is built from 14 residues. V lost 5 bases and J lost 2, with 10 bases in between. CDR3 sequence: CASSPLRAGNTIYF. The CDR3 nucleotides read TGTGCCAGCAGCCCACTCAGGGCTGGAAACACCATATATTTT.

The genes are TRBV25-1 and TRBJ1-1, with no clear D. The V and J ends lost 2 bases and 7 bases respectively, with 11 bases between them. CDR3 length: 13 amino acids. Germline V gives CDR1 MGHDK, CDR2 SYGVNS. CDR3 sequence: CASSEMGSSEAFF. CDR3 DNA: TGTGCCAGCAGTGAAATGGGGAGTAGTGAAGCTTTCTTT.

The rearrangement uses TRBV7-9 and TRBJ1-1; TRBD1 matches at 7 bases. In germline, CDR1 is SEHNR, CDR2 FQNEAQ (reference sequence). V lost 8 bases and J lost 6; bases outside the gene matches: 9. The CDR3 sequence is 13 residues long. The CDR3 spells CASGDRVFPEAFF. The CDR3 nucleotides read TGTGCCAGCGGCGACAGGGTTTTCCCTGAAGCTTTCTTT.

The rearrangement links TRBV27 to TRBJ1-5, with a weak D call TRBD1 (5 bases). CDR3 length: 14 amino acids. Trimming left V 2 bases short and J 4 bases short, with 9 bases between. Germline V gene data show CDR1 as MNHEY and CDR2 as SMNVEV (reference sequence). CDR3 bases: TGTGCCAGCAGTTTAGCGGGGCCGAATCAGCCCCAGCATTTT. As protein: CASSLAGPNQPQHF.

The chain employs TRBV6-1 and TRBJ2-1; D not resolved. The CDR3 contains 14 residues. The V and J ends lost 1 base and 12 bases respectively, with 16 bases between them. Germline CDR1 MNHNS, CDR2 SASEGT. CDR3 residues: CASSEGVRGAGQFF. For the CDR3, the DNA is TGTGCCAGCAGTGAAGGTGTCAGAGGAGCCGGGCAGTTCTTC.

J is TRBJ2-5 and V is TRBV11-2; TRBD2 matches at 7 bases. Trimming took 6 bases from V and 0 from J; bases not matched to a gene: 7. The CDR3 runs 15 residues. The V gene's germline CDR1 is SGHAT and CDR2 FQNNGV. CDR3 sequence reads: CASRWGGRYQETQYF. The CDR3 nucleotides read TGTGCCAGCAGGTGGGGGGGGAGGTACCAAGAGACCCAGTACTTC.

For the CDR3, the DNA is TGTGCCAGCAGTGAAAGAAAGGGGGCGACCTACGAGCAGTACTTC. Its translation is CASSERKGATYEQYF. The chain combines TRBV27 with TRBJ2-7, with 7 bases aligning to TRBD1. V was pared by 5 bases and J by 2 bases, with 9 bases of the junction left unmatched. Germline V gene data show CDR1 as MNHEY and CDR2 as SMNVEV (reference sequence). The CDR3 length is 15 residues.

The V and J genes are TRBV5-1 and TRBJ2-3, with D tentatively TRBD1 or TRBD2 (6 bases each). The V end lost 4 bases, the J end lost 2 bases, and 14 bases lay between the germline ends. The CDR3 spans 15 residues. Per germline, CDR1 SGHRS and CDR2 YFSETQ. The CDR3 region is CASSLGGFDTDTQYF. Here the CDR3 DNA reads TGCGCCAGCAGCCTGGGGGGCTTTGACACAGATACGCAGTATTTT.

The chain combines TRBV4-1 with TRBJ2-1, with 9 bases lining up with TRBD2. V trimming: 1 base; J trimming: 7 bases; junction bases outside the gene matches: 11. CDR1 is MGHRA, CDR2 YSYEKL, per germline. The CDR3 is 17 residues long. The CDR3 here is CASSQVGGRAGGNEQFF. DNA for the CDR3: TGCGCCAGCAGCCAAGTCGGCGGGAGGGCCGGTGGGAATGAGCAGTTCTTC.

The V call is TRBV4-1, the J call TRBJ2-2; possible D gene TRBD1, 5 bases. Germline lookup yields CDR1 MGHRA and CDR2 YSYEKL. V gave up 11 bases and J gave up 5 bases, with 15 bases separating them. The CDR3 spans 13 residues. CDR3 in DNA: TGCGCCGGTGGGGCAGTGATAACCGGGGAGCTGTTTTTT. Its translation: CAGGAVITGELFF.

The chain recombines TRBV18 with TRBJ1-6; possible D gene TRBD1, 6 bases. The CDR3 contains 16 residues. V was cut by 3 bases and J by 6 bases, with 15 bases left in between. The germline gives CDR1 KGHSH, CDR2 LQKENI. The CDR3 loop is CASSPSDGQPNSPLHF. CDR3 in DNA: TGTGCCAGCTCACCTTCCGACGGACAGCCTAATTCACCCCTCCACTTT.